This entry describes one TCR beta chain. Its target is not known. Germline V CDR1 and CDR2: SGHTA, FQGTGA. Trimming stripped 4 bases from V and 4 bases from J, with 6 bases between. CDR3 size: 12 residues. Autoimmune disease history or systemic immunosuppression led to patients being barred. This specimen belongs to a study of OX40 agonist ivuxolimab in advanced cancers. Study as a whole: Prior anti-PD-1, anti-PD-L1 or anti-CTLA-4 therapy was allowed; over 30% had some. General observations from the study: Circulating CD4+ and CD8+ T cells showed clonal expansion by week 6 at 0.1 to 3.0 mg/kg. The authors also found low normalized T-cell clonal expansion in some nonresponders.

Here immunoSEQ multiplex PCR was the method, and the copy in TCRdb shows in-frame clones only, minus some. This repertoire shows about 15,000 clones, 82% found once; its top ten account for approximately 40%. The V and J genes are TRBV7-3 and TRBJ2-3, with unresolved D. The clonotype originates from an adult with an advanced solid tumor such as melanoma, head and neck, liver or kidney cancer. Specimen: CD4+ or CD8+ T cells sorted from blood, collected in a trial of the OX40 agonist ivuxolimab. DNA for the CDR3: TGTGCCAGCAGCTCGGGTTCAGATACGCAGTATTTT. Its protein is CASSSGSDTQYF.